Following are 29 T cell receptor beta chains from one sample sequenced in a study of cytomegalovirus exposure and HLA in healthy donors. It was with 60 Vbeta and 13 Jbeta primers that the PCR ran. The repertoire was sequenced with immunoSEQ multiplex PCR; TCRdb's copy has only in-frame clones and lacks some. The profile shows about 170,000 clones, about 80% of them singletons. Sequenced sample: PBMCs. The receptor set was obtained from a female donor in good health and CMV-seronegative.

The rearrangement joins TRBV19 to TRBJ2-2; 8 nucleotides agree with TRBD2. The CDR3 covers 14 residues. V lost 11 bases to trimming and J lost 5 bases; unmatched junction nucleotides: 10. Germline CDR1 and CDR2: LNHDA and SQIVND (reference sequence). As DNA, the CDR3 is TGTGCCGCGGGGGCCGGGGGGGTTACCGGGGAGCTGTTTTTT. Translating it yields CAAGAGGVTGELFF.

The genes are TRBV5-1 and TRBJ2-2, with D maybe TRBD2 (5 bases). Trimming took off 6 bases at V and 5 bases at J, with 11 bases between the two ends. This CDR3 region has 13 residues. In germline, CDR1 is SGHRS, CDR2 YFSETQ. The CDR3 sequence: CASTTTPTGELFF. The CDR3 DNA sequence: TGCGCCAGCACGACTACGCCAACCGGGGAGCTGTTTTTT.

CDR3 region: CASSPGQDYGYTF. CDR3 bases: TGTGCCAGCTCTCCGGGACAGGACTATGGCTACACCTTC. The chain has TRBV18 and TRBJ1-2, with 8 bases that match TRBD1. The junction had 3 bases not matched to a gene; V was cut back by 6 bases and J by 3 bases. The germline gives CDR1 KGHSH, CDR2 LQKENI. The CDR3 covers 13 residues.

The CDR3: CASSTGRDTQYF. The CDR3 DNA is TGTGCCAGCTCCACTGGTAGAGATACGCAGTATTTT. The rearrangement links TRBV6-6 to TRBJ2-3; D gene unclear. V lost 8 bases and J 5 bases, leaving 11 bases between the germline ends. This CDR3 is built from 12 residues. CDR1 and CDR2 (germline): MNHNY, SVGAGI (reference sequence).

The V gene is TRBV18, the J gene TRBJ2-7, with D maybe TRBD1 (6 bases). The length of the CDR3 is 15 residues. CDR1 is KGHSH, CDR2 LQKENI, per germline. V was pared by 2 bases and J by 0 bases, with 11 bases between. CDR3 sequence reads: CASSPGQLSSYEQYF. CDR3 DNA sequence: TGTGCCAGCTCACCAGGACAGTTAAGCTCCTACGAGCAGTACTTC.

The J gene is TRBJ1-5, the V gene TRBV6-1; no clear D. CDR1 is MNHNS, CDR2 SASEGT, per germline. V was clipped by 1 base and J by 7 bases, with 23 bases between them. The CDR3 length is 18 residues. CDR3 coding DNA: TGTGCCAGCAGTGAAGTCGGGGTGCAGGCTGCCTCATGGCAGCCCCAGCATTTT. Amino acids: CASSEVGVQAASWQPQHF.

The CDR3: CASSQIREVGYTF. The CDR3 nucleotides are TGTGCCAGCAGCCAGATCAGGGAAGTTGGCTACACCTTC. The chain carries TRBV6-6 and TRBJ1-2; D possibly corresponds to TRBD1 (5 bases). Per germline, CDR1 MNHNY and CDR2 SVGAGI (reference sequence). Between the trimmed V and J ends, which lost 6 bases and 7 bases, there was a span of 15 bases. This CDR3 has 13 residues.

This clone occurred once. This CDR3 is CASSSLTFMNTEAFF. The CDR3 DNA reads as TGTGCCAGCAGCTCCCTTACATTTATGAACACTGAAGCTTTCTTT. This chain links TRBV5-6 with TRBJ1-1; D is unclear. In germline, CDR1 is SGHDT, CDR2 YYEEEE. The V gene lost 3 bases and the J gene lost 0 bases, with 12 bases spanning the gap. The CDR3 consists of 15 residues.

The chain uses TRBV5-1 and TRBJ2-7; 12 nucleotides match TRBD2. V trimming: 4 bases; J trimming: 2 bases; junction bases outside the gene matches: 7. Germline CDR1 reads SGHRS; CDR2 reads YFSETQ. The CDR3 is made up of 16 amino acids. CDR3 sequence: CASSAQLAGGAYEQYF. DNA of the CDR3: TGCGCCAGCAGCGCCCAACTAGCGGGGGGCGCCTACGAGCAGTACTTC.

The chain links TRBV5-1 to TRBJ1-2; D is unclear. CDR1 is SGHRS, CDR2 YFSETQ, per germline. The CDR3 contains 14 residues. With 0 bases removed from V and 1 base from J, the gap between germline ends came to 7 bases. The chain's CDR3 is CASSLGQVNYGYTF. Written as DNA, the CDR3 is TGCGCCAGCAGCTTGGGGCAGGTTAACTATGGCTACACCTTC.

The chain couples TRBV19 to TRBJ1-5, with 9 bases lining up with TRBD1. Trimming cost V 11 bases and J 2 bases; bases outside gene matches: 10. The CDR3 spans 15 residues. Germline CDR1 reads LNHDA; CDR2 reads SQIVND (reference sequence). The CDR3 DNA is TGTGCCGCTGCCAACCGGGACAGGGGCAATCAGCCCCAGCATTTT. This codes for CAAANRDRGNQPQHF.

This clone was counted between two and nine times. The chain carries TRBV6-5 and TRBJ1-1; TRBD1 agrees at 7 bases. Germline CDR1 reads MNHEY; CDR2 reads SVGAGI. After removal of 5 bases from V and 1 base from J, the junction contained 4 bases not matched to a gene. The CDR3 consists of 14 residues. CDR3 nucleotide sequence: TGTGCCAGCAGTCACGGGACAGAGAACACTGAAGCTTTCTTT. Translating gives CASSHGTENTEAFF.

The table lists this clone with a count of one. The CDR3 spells CASSPRDSLNQPQHF. The CDR3 DNA sequence: TGTGCCAGTAGCCCTCGGGACAGCCTCAATCAGCCCCAGCATTTT. The chain is built from TRBV19 and TRBJ1-5; 7 bases are a match to TRBD1. The CDR3 runs 15 residues. In germline, CDR1 is LNHDA, CDR2 SQIVND (reference sequence). Trimming removed 6 bases from V and 3 bases from J; junction bases left unmatched: 8.

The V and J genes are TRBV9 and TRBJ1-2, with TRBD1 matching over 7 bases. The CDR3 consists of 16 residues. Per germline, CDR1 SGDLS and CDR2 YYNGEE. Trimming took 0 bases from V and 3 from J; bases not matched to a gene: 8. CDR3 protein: CASSVAETGNHYGYTF. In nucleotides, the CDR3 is TGTGCCAGCAGCGTAGCGGAGACAGGGAATCACTATGGCTACACCTTC.

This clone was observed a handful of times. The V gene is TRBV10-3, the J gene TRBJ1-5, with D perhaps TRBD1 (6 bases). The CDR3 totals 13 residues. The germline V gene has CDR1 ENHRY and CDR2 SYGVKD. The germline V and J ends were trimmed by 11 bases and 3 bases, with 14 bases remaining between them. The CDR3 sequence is CAVRQAPNQPQHF. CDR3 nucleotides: TGTGCCGTCCGACAGGCCCCCAATCAGCCCCAGCATTTT.

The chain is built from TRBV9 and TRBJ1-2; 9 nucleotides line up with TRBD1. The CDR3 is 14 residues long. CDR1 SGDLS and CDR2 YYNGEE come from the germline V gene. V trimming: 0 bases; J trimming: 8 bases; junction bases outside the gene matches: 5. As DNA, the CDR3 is TGTGCCAGCAGCGTAGCGGGACAGGGATGGGGCTACACCTTC. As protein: CASSVAGQGWGYTF.

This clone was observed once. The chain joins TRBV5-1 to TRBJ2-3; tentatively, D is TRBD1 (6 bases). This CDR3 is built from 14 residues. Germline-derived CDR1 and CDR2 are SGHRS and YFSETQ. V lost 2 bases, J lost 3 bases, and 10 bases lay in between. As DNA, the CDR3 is TGCGCCAGCAGCTTACCTACAGGGACAGATACGCAGTATTTT. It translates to CASSLPTGTDTQYF.

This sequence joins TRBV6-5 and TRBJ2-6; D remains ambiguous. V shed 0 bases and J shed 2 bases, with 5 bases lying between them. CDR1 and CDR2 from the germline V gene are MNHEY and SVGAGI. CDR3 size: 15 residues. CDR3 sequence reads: CASSYSGAGANVLTF. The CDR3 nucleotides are TGTGCCAGCAGTTACTCCGGAGCTGGGGCCAACGTCCTGACTTTC.

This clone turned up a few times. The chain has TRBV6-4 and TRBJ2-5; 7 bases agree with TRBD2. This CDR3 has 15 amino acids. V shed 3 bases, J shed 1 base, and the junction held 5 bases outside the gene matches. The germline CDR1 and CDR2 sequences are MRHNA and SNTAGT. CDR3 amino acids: CASSERSGGQETQYF. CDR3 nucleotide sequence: TGTGCCAGCAGTGAAAGGTCGGGGGGCCAAGAGACCCAGTACTTC.

DNA of the CDR3: TGTGCCAGCAGTGATAAGGGGTGGACTGAAGCTTTCTTT. It specifies CASSDKGWTEAFF. This sequence joins TRBV2 and TRBJ1-1, with D possibly being TRBD1 (5 bases). With 3 bases removed from V and 5 bases from J, the gap between germline ends came to 10 bases. The V gene's germline CDR1 is SNHLY and CDR2 FYNNEI. This CDR3 comprises 13 residues. Looking up the rest from reference TRBV2 and TRBJ1-1 gives the full variable domain: EPEVTQTPSHQVTQMGQEVILRCVPISNHLYFYWYRQILGQKVEFLVSFYNNEISEKSEIFDDQFSVERPDGSNFTLKIRSTKLEDSAMYFCASSDKGWTEAFFGQGTRLTVV.

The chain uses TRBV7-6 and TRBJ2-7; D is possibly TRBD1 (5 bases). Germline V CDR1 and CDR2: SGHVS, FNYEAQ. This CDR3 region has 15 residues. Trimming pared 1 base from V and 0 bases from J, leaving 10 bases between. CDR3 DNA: TGTGCCAGCAGCTTAGTACAGGCCAGCTCCTACGAGCAGTACTTC. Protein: CASSLVQASSYEQYF.

CDR3 region: CASSPRDRGSGANVLTF. CDR3 DNA sequence: TGTGCCAGCAGCCCCCGGGACAGGGGCTCTGGGGCCAACGTCCTGACTTTC. This chain links TRBV7-7 with TRBJ2-6, with 10 bases aligning to TRBD1. Germline CDR1 and CDR2: SSHAT and FNYEAQ (reference sequence). The CDR3 runs to 17 residues. V shed 5 bases and J 0 bases; nucleotides not matched to a gene: 4.

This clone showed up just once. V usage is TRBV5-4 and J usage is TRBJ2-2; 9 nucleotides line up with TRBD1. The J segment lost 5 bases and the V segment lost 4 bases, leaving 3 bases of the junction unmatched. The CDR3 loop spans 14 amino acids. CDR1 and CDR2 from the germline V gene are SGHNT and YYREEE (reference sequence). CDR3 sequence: CASSVDRGTGELFF. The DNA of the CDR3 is TGTGCCAGCAGCGTCGACAGGGGGACCGGGGAGCTGTTTTTT.

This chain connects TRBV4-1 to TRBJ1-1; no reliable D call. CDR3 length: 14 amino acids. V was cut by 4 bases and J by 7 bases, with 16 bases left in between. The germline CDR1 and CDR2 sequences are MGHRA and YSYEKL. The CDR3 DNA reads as TGCGCCAGCAGCCCCTCAGCGGGAATGGGTGAAGCTTTCTTT. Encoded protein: CASSPSAGMGEAFF.

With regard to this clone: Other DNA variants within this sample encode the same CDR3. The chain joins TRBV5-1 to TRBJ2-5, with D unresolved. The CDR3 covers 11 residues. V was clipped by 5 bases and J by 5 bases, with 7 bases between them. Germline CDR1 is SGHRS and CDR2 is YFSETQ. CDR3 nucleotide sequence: TGCGCCAGCAGAGAGGAGGAGACCCAGTACTTC. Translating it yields CASREEETQYF.

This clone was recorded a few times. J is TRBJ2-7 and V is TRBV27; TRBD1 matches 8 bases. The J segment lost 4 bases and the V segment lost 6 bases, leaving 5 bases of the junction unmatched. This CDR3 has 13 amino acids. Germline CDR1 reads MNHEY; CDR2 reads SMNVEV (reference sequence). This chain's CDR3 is CASSTGGLYEQYF. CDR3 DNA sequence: TGTGCCAGCAGCACAGGGGGTCTATACGAGCAGTACTTC.

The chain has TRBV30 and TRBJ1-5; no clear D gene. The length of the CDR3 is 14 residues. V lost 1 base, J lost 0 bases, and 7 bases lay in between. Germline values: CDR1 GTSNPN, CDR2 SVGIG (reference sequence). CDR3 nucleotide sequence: TGTGCCTGGAGTGCGGGAGATAGCAATCAGCCCCAGCATTTT. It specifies CAWSAGDSNQPQHF.

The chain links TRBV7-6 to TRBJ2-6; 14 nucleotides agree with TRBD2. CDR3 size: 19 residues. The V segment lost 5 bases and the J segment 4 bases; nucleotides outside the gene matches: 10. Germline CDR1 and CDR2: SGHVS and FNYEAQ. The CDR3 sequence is CASSARTSGGFWGANVLTF. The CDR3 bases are TGTGCCAGCAGCGCCCGGACTAGCGGGGGGTTTTGGGGGGCCAACGTCCTGACTTTC.

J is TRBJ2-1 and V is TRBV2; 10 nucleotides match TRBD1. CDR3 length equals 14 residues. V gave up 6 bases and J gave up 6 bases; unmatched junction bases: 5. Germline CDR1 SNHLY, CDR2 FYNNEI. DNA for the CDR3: TGTGCCAGCAGGGCGGGACAGGGGAGCAATGAGCAGTTCTTC. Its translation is CASRAGQGSNEQFF.